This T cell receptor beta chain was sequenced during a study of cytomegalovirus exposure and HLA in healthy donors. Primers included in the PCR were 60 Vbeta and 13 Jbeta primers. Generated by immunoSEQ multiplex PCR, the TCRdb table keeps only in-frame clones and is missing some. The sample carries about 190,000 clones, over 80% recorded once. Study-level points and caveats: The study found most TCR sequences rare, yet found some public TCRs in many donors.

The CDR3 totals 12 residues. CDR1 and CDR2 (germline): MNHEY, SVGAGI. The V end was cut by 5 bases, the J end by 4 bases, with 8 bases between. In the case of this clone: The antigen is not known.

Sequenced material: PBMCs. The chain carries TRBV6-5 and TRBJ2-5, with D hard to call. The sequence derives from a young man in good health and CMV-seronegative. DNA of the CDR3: TGTGCCAGCAGTAGGTCAGGAGAGACCCAGTACTTC. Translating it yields CASSRSGETQYF.